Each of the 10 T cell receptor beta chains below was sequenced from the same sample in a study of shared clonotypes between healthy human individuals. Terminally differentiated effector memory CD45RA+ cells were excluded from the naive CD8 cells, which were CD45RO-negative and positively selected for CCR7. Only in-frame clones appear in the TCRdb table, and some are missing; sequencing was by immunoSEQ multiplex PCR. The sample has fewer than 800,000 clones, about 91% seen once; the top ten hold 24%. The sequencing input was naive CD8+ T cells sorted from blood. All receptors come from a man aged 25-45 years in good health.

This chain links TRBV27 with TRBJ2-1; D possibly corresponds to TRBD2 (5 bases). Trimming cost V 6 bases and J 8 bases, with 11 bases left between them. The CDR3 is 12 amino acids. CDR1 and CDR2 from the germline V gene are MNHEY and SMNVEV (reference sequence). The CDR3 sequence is CASSALSDEQFF. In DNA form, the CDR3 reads TGTGCCAGCAGCGCCCTTAGCGATGAGCAGTTCTTC.

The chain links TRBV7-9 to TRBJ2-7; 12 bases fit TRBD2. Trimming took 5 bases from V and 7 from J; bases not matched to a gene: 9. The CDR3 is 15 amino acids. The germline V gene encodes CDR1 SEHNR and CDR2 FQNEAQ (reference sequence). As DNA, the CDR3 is TGTGCCAGCAGCCCAGGGACTAGCGGGTTTGGGGAGCAGTACTTC. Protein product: CASSPGTSGFGEQYF.

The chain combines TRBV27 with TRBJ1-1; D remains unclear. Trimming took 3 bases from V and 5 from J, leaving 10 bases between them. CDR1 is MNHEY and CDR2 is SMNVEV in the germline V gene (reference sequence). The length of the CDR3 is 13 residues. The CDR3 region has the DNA TGTGCCAGCAGTTTTATCGGGAGTACTGAAGCTTTCTTT. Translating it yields CASSFIGSTEAFF.

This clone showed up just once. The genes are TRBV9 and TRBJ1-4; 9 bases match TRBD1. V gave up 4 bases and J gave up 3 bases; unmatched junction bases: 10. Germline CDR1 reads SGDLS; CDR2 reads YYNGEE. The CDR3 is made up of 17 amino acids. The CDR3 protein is CASSRPGQGAANEKLFF. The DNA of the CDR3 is TGTGCCAGCAGCAGACCGGGACAGGGTGCAGCTAATGAAAAACTGTTTTTT.

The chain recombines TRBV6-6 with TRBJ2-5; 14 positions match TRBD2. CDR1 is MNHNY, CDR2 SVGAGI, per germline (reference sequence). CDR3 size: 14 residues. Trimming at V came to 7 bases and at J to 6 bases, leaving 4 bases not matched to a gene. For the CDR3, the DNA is TGTGCCAGCACTGGGACTAGCGGGAGAAAGACCCAGTACTTC. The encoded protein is CASTGTSGRKTQYF.

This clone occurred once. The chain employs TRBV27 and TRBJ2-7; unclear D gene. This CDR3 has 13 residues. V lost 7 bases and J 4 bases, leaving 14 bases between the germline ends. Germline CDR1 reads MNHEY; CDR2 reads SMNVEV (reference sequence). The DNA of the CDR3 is TGTGCCAGCAAACCGGGCCACAAATACGAGCAGTACTTC. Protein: CASKPGHKYEQYF.

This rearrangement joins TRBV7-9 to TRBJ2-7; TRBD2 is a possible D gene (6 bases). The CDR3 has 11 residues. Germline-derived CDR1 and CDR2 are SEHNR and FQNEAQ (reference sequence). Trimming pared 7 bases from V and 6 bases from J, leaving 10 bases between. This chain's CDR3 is CASMVGGEQYF. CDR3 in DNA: TGTGCCAGCATGGTGGGAGGCGAGCAGTACTTC.

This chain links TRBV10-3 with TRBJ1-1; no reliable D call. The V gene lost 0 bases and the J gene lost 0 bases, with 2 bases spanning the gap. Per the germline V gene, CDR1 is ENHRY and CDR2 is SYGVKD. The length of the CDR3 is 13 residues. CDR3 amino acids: CAISESMNTEAFF. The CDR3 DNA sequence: TGTGCCATCAGTGAGTCCATGAACACTGAAGCTTTCTTT.

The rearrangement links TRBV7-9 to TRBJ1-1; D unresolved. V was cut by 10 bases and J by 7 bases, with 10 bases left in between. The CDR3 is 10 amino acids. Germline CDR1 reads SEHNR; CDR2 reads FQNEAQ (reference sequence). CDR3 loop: CATGEVEAFF. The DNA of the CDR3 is TGTGCCACCGGGGAGGTTGAAGCTTTCTTT.

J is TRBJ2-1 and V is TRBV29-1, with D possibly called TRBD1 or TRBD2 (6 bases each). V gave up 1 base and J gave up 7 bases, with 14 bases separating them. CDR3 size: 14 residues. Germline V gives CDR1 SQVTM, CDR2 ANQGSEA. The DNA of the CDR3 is TGCAGCGTTGAAGGGATGGAGGGGGGAAATGAGCAGTTCTTC. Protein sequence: CSVEGMEGGNEQFF.